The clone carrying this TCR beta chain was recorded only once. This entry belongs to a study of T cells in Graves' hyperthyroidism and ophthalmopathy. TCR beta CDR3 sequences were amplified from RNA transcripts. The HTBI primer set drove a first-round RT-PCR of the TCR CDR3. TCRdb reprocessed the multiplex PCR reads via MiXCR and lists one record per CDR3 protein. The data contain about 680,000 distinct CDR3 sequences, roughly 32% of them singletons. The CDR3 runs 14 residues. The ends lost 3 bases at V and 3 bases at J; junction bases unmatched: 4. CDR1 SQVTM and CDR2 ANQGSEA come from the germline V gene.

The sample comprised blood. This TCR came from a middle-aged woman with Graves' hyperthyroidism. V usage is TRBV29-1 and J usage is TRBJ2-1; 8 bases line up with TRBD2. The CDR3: CSVDGRGDYNEQFF. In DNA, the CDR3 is TGCAGCGTTGACGGGCGGGGGGACTACAATGAGCAGTTCTTC.